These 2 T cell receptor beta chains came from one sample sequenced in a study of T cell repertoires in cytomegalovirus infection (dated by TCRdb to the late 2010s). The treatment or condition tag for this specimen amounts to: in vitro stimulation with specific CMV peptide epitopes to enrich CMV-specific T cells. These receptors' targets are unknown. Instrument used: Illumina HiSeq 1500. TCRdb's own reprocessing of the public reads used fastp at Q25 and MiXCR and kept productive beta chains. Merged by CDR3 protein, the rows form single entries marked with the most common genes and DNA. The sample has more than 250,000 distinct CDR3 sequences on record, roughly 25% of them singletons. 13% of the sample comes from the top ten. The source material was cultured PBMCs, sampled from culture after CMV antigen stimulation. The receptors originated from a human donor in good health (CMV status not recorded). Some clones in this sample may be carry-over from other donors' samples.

The CDR3 region is CASSQVLQGSGEQYF. DNA for the CDR3: TGTGCCAGCAGCCAAGTCCTCCAGGGATCTGGCGAGCAGTACTTC. The chain carries TRBV4-2 and TRBJ2-7, with a possible D match to TRBD1 (5 bases). Trimming took 1 base from V and 6 from J, leaving 16 bases between them. This CDR3 comprises 15 residues. Germline CDR1 LGHNA, CDR2 YNFKEQ.

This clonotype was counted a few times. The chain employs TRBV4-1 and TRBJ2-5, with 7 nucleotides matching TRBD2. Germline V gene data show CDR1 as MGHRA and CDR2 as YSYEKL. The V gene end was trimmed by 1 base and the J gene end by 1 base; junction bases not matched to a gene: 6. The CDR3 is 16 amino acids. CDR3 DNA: TGCGCCAGCAGCCAAGGGTACGGGAGGATCCAAGAGACCCAGTACTTC. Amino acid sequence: CASSQGYGRIQETQYF.